This TCR beta chain originates from a study of beta chain features in type 1 diabetes. Study-wide results and caveats: In type 1 diabetes patients, VDJ junctions had fewer insertions; deletions at these junctions were more frequent. Researchers reported that naive, central memory and Treg TCRB repertoires appeared more similar in patients than in healthy donors. For Type 1 diabetes patients, all four CD4+ subsets carried TCRB CDR3s that were moderately but significantly shorter.

Points on this clone: Its antigen remains unknown.

Investigators reverse transcribed all isolated RNA, so they sequenced expressed TCRB transcripts. Repertoires were generated with immunoSEQ multiplex PCR, while TCRdb's copy carries only in-frame clones and drops some. The repertoire holds more than 250,000 clones, with approximately 16% as singletons. CDR3 length: 15 residues. Germline V gene lookup returns CDR1 SGHRS and CDR2 YFSETQ. V lost 0 bases and J lost 4, with 8 bases in between. This chain links TRBV5-1 with TRBJ2-6; D might be TRBD2 (5 bases). The TCR comes from a man younger than 30 with type 1 diabetes. The material sequenced was naive CD4+ T cells from blood. CDR3 sequence reads: CASSLDLAGANVLTF. CDR3 DNA sequence: TGCGCCAGCAGCTTGGATCTAGCCGGGGCCAACGTCCTGACTTTC.